The entry that follows covers one TCR beta chain sequence. As processed by the authors: Quantification of nucleated cells was approximated via reference gene primer amplification. Clones were read by immunoSEQ multiplex PCR, and TCRdb kept only the in-frame ones, dropping some. V, J and clone size derive from that table, while D and trimming were established from the DNA sequence. The data hold over 350,000 clones, with over 75% observed a single time. This sample was included in a study of blood T cell repertoires in COVID-19. For the study at large: Italy, Spain and the United States were the sources of the convalescent and acute COVID-19 samples. Sample material is recorded as cDNA or gDNA derived from T cells, B-cell-depleted T cells, or PBMCs.

The germline V gene has CDR1 SNHLY and CDR2 FYNNEI. Trimming cost V 8 bases and J 4 bases; bases outside gene matches: 12. This CDR3 has 16 residues. The cohort comprised adults aged about 18 to 100 years residing in about two dozen US areas. The gene calls are TRBV2 and TRBJ2-1, with 9 bases that match TRBD1. Sequenced input: PBMCs or T cells enriched from blood (not recorded which). The sequence was collected from a woman aged 30 to 39 with acute COVID-19. The CDR3 region has the DNA TGTGCCAGCTCCGGGACAGGGATAAGGAGATACAATGAGCAGTTCTTC. Protein: CASSGTGIRRYNEQFF.